The clone carrying this TCR beta chain turned up a few times. Its antigen is unknown. Expressed TCRB transcripts were sequenced because the entire RNA isolate underwent reverse transcription. Produced via immunoSEQ multiplex PCR; TCRdb's table is partial and in-frame only. The sample lists over 350,000 clones; approximately 16% were seen once. CD4+ naive, central memory, regulatory and stem cell-like memory cells were sorted via CD45RO/CCR7/CD25/CD127/CD95/CD27. Germline V gene data show CDR1 as SGDLS and CDR2 as YYNGEE. This CDR3 region has 14 residues. The V end lost 4 bases, the J end lost 2 bases, and 10 bases lay between the germline ends. This sample stems from a study of beta chain features in type 1 diabetes. Looking at the study overall: Sorted cells numbering approximately 110,000,000 were examined across all samples. Findings and limits, study-wide: Within the patient group, naive, central memory and Treg TCRB repertoires appeared more similar to each other than within healthy donors. A pattern of fewer insertions and more deletions at VDJ junctions was seen in type 1 diabetes patients.

The chain couples TRBV9 to TRBJ2-1, with D possibly being TRBD1 (6 bases). Sequenced input: naive CD4+ T cells from blood. This sequence was found in a woman aged 18-35 years in good health. CDR3 amino acids: CASSFGQTYNEQFF. As DNA, the CDR3 is TGTGCCAGCAGCTTCGGACAGACCTACAATGAGCAGTTCTTC.